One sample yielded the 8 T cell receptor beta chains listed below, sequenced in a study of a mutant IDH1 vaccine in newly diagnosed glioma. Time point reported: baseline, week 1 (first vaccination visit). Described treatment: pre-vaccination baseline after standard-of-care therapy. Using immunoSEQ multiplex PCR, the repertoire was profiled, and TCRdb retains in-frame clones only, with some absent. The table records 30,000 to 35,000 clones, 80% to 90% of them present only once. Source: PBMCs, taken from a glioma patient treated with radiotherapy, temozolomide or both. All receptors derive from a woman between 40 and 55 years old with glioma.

The CDR3 nucleotides are TGTGCCATCAGTGGACAGAACATGAACACTGAAGCTTTCTTT. Protein product: CAISGQNMNTEAFF. The chain recombines TRBV10-3 with TRBJ1-1, with D perhaps TRBD1 (5 bases). This CDR3 region has 14 residues. Trimming shortened V by 4 bases and J by 0 bases, and 9 bases separated the two germline ends. The germline V gene has CDR1 ENHRY and CDR2 SYGVKD.

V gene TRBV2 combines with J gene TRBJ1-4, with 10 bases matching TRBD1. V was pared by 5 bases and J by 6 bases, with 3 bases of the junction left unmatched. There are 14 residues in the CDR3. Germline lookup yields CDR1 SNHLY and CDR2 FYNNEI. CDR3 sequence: CASSYGTGDEKLFF. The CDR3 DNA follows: TGTGCCAGCAGTTACGGGACAGGGGATGAAAAACTGTTTTTT.

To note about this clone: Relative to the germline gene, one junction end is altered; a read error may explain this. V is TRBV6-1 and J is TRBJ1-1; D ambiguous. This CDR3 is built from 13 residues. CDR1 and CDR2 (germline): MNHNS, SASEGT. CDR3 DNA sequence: TGTGCCAGCAGCGAAGATGGGGACACTGAAGCTTTCTTT. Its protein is CASSEDGDTEAFF.

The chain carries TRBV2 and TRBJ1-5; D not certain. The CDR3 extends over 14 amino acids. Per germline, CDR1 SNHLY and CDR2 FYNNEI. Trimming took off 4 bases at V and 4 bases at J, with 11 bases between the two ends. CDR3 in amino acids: CASSAPASNQPQHF. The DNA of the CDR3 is TGTGCCAGCAGTGCTCCCGCCTCTAATCAGCCCCAGCATTTT.

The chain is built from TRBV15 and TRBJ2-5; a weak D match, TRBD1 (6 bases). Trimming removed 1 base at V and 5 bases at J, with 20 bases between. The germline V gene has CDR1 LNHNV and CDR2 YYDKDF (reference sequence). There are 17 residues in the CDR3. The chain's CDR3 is CATSRGPGTQITETQYF. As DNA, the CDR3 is TGTGCCACCAGCAGAGGCCCCGGGACACAAATTACCGAGACCCAGTACTTC. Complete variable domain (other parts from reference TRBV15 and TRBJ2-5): DAMVIQNPRYQVTQFGKPVTLSCSQTLNHNVMYWYQQKSSQAPKLLFHYYDKDFNNEADTPDNFQSRRPNTSFCFLDIRSPGLGDTAMYLCATSRGPGTQITETQYFGPGTRLLVL.

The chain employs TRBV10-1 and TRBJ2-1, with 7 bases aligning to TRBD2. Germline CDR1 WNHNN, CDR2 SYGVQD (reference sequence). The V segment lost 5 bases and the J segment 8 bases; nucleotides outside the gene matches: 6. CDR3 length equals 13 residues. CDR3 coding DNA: TGCGCCAGCAGTAAGAAGCGGGGCGATGAGCAGTTCTTC. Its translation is CASSKKRGDEQFF.

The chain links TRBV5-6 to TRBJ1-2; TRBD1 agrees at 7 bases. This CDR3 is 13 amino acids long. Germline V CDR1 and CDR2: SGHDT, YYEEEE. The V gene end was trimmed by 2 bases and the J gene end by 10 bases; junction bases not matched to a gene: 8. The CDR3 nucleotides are TGTGCCAGCAGCTTCGACAGGGTCCTACACTACACCTTC. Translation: CASSFDRVLHYTF. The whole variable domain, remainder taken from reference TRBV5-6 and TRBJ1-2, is DAGVTQSPTHLIKTRGQQVTLRCSPKSGHDTVSWYQQALGQGPQFIFQYYEEEERQRGNFPDRFSGHQFPNYSSELNVNALLLGDSALYLCASSFDRVLHYTFGSGTRLTVV.

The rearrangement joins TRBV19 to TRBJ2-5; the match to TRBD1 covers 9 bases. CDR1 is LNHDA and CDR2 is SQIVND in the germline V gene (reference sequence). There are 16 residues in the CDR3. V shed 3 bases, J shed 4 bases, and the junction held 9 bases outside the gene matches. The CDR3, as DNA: TGTGCCAGTAGTATTTCTCTACAGGGGGCGGGAGAGACCCAGTACTTC. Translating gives CASSISLQGAGETQYF.